Shown below are 30 T cell receptor beta chains from a single sample sequenced in a study of early T cells in non-severe SARS-CoV-2 infection. TCRdb recomputed calls from the 5' RACE reads with MiXCR, one row per CDR3 protein. In the table there are 50,000 to 70,000 distinct CDR3 sequences, more than 7% of which are singletons. The specimen was whole blood. The receptors shown here come from an adult who was a healthcare worker with PCR-confirmed SARS-CoV-2 infection or an uninfected control (not recorded which).

The V gene is TRBV12-3 or TRBV12-4, the J gene TRBJ1-2; D is undetermined. With 6 bases removed from V and 8 bases from J, the gap between germline ends came to 19 bases. The CDR3 sequence is 14 residues long. CDR3 sequence reads: CASSPGVGSWGYTF. The CDR3 DNA sequence: TGTGCCAGCAGCCCCGGTGTAGGGAGCTGGGGCTACACCTTC.

This clonotype was seen ten or more times. The rearrangement links TRBV4-2 to TRBJ1-2; D possibly corresponds to TRBD1 (5 bases). V gave up 0 bases and J gave up 4 bases, with 12 bases separating them. There are 15 residues in the CDR3. Germline assignment: CDR1 LGHNA and CDR2 YNFKEQ. The chain's CDR3 is CASSQERQHLYGYTF. CDR3 DNA sequence: TGTGCCAGCAGCCAAGAACGACAGCACCTCTATGGCTACACCTTC.

The rearrangement joins TRBV28 to TRBJ1-5, with D perhaps TRBD1 (6 bases). Germline-derived CDR1 and CDR2 are MDHEN and SYDVKM. The CDR3 contains 15 residues. V lost 2 bases and J 4 bases, leaving 12 bases between the germline ends. CDR3 sequence (DNA): TGTGCCAGCAGTTTAGACGGGGGCCCAAATCAGCCCCAGCATTTT. Amino acids: CASSLDGGPNQPQHF. The complete variable domain, with remaining parts taken from reference TRBV28 and TRBJ1-5, reads DVKVTQSSRYLVKRTGEKVFLECVQDMDHENMFWYRQDPGLGLRLIYFSYDVKMKEKGDIPEGYSVSREKKERFSLILESASTNQTSMYLCASSLDGGPNQPQHFGDGTRLSIL.

The sample holds many counts of this clonotype. V gene TRBV7-3 combines with J gene TRBJ2-5; D may be TRBD1 or TRBD2 (5 bases each). The CDR3 runs 13 residues. In germline, CDR1 is SGHTA, CDR2 FQGTGA. V gave up 3 bases and J gave up 2 bases, with 7 bases separating them. CDR3 amino acids: CASSFGAQETQYF. The CDR3 bases are TGTGCCAGCAGCTTCGGGGCACAAGAGACCCAGTACTTC.

Many counts were recorded for this clonotype. The chain recombines TRBV5-1 with TRBJ2-1; a possible D gene is TRBD2 (6 bases). Germline loops: CDR1 SGHRS, CDR2 YFSETQ. The CDR3 is 15 residues long. Trimming stripped 1 base from V and 1 base from J, with 9 bases between. The CDR3 DNA reads TGCGCCAGCAGCTTGAGAAGCGGGTCCTACAATGAGCAGTTCTTC. It is translated as CASSLRSGSYNEQFF.

This clonotype came up a few times. The chain couples TRBV7-2 to TRBJ2-1; possibly TRBD2 for D (6 bases). Germline-derived CDR1 and CDR2 are SGHTA and FQGNSA. The CDR3 spans 13 residues. The V end lost 11 bases, the J end lost 10 bases, and 21 bases lay between the germline ends. CDR3 bases: TGTGCCTCTGAGCGGCGGTCCCGGGGGGAGCAGTTCTTC. This codes for CASERRSRGEQFF.

This clonotype was seen only a few times. The chain joins TRBV29-1 to TRBJ2-2; 8 bases line up with TRBD2. The CDR3 contains 14 residues. V lost 8 bases and J lost 5; bases outside the gene matches: 10. Germline assignment: CDR1 SQVTM and CDR2 ANQGSEA. CDR3 amino acids: CSTERESGTGELFF. In nucleotides, the CDR3 is TGCAGCACCGAGCGGGAGTCAGGAACCGGGGAGCTGTTTTTT.

The chain uses TRBV3-1 and TRBJ2-7, with D perhaps matching TRBD2 (6 bases). Between the trimmed V and J ends, which lost 6 bases and 4 bases, there was a span of 10 bases. Germline V lookup: CDR1 LGHDT, CDR2 YNNKEL (reference sequence). There are 12 residues in the CDR3. CDR3 in amino acids: CASSSEGYEQYF. DNA of the CDR3: TGTGCCAGCAGTTCGGAGGGGTACGAGCAGTACTTC.

CDR3 amino acids: CASSTRTGLEAFF. CDR3 in DNA: TGTGCCAGCAGTACTCGGACAGGATTAGAAGCTTTCTTT. The chain employs TRBV27 and TRBJ1-1; 7 bases line up with TRBD1. J was trimmed by 8 bases and V by 5 bases; bases with no gene match: 8. Germline assignment: CDR1 MNHEY and CDR2 SMNVEV (reference sequence). This CDR3 region has 13 residues.

This clonotype has a count of ten or more. The chain is built from TRBV11-2 and TRBJ1-1; TRBD1 aligns across 8 bases. The CDR3 is 12 residues long. Germline V gene data show CDR1 as SGHAT and CDR2 as FQNNGV. V was clipped by 8 bases and J by 4 bases; unmatched bases: 3. CDR3 loop: CASQGASTEAFF. The CDR3 DNA sequence: TGTGCCAGCCAGGGGGCTAGCACTGAAGCTTTCTTT.

This clonotype was observed at least ten times. The chain carries TRBV3-1 and TRBJ2-5; the match to TRBD2 covers 10 bases. This CDR3 has 15 residues. CDR1 LGHDT and CDR2 YNNKEL come from the germline V gene (reference sequence). V trimming: 4 bases; J trimming: 7 bases; junction bases outside the gene matches: 9. This CDR3 is CASSRLAGAGGTQYF. CDR3 DNA: TGTGCCAGCAGCCGGCTAGCGGGAGCTGGGGGGACCCAGTACTTC.

This clonotype appeared many times. This chain joins TRBV2 and TRBJ2-5; no definite D call. CDR1 is SNHLY and CDR2 is FYNNEI in the germline V gene. The V gene lost 2 bases and the J gene lost 4 bases, with 17 bases spanning the gap. This CDR3 region has 16 residues. As DNA, the CDR3 is TGTGCCAGCAGTGAACTTGGTGGCAGATCCCCAGAGACCCAGTACTTC. The encoded protein is CASSELGGRSPETQYF.

This clonotype has at least ten counts. The V gene is TRBV6-5, the J gene TRBJ2-7, with 8 positions matching TRBD2. The CDR3 contains 14 residues. The ends lost 5 bases at V and 3 bases at J; junction bases unmatched: 6. Germline V gives CDR1 MNHEY, CDR2 SVGAGI. The CDR3 protein is CASSTPGGGYEQYF. The CDR3 DNA reads TGTGCCAGCAGTACTCCGGGAGGGGGCTACGAGCAGTACTTC.

This clonotype occurred a few times. The rearrangement joins TRBV6-6 to TRBJ1-6; the D is unclear. CDR3 length equals 13 residues. Germline values: CDR1 MNHNY, CDR2 SVGAGI (reference sequence). V dropped 7 bases and J dropped 8 bases, with 12 bases sitting between them. Here the CDR3 reads CASTDSTYSPLHF. CDR3 DNA: TGTGCCAGCACAGACTCAACTTATTCACCCCTCCACTTT.

This clonotype was counted between two and nine times. This chain joins TRBV11-1 and TRBJ2-1; D is perhaps TRBD2 (6 bases). The germline V gene has CDR1 SGHAT and CDR2 FQDESV (reference sequence). The CDR3 is 13 amino acids. V was shortened by 4 bases and J by 10 bases, with 14 bases between the two germline ends. CDR3 bases: TGTGCCAGCAGCTCCGACCCGACTAGGGAGCAGTTCTTC. This sequence encodes CASSSDPTREQFF.

This clonotype was counted between two and nine times. The rearrangement uses TRBV29-1 and TRBJ2-1; no clear D gene. V lost 1 base to trimming and J lost 7 bases, with 5 bases between them. Germline CDR1 is SQVTM and CDR2 is ANQGSEA. The length of the CDR3 is 11 residues. DNA of the CDR3: TGCAGCGTTGAAGCCGATAATGAGCAGTTCTTC. This codes for CSVEADNEQFF.

There are many counts of this clonotype. The chain has TRBV6-2 or TRBV6-3 and TRBJ2-5; D is unresolved. Trimming shortened V by 5 bases and J by 7 bases, and 11 bases separated the two germline ends. Germline CDR1 and CDR2: MNHEY and SVGEGT. The CDR3 is 12 amino acids. The CDR3 region is CASSVGPGTQYF. CDR3 nucleotides: TGTGCCAGCAGTGTCGGCCCGGGGACCCAGTACTTC.

There are many counts of this clonotype. V and J are TRBV28 and TRBJ2-7; no reliable D call. Germline CDR1 reads MDHEN; CDR2 reads SYDVKM. The V end lost 2 bases, the J end lost 4 bases, and 9 bases lay between the germline ends. The CDR3 is 13 amino acids. DNA for the CDR3: TGTGCCAGCAGTTTAAGGACCTTTTACGAGCAGTACTTC. Translated: CASSLRTFYEQYF.

This clonotype has ten or more counts. V usage is TRBV28 and J usage is TRBJ2-2; D is uncertain. Germline values: CDR1 MDHEN, CDR2 SYDVKM. V lost 2 bases, J lost 5 bases, and 6 bases lay in between. CDR3 length: 13 residues. Here the CDR3 reads CASSLGWTGELFF. CDR3 DNA: TGTGCCAGCAGTTTAGGTTGGACCGGGGAGCTGTTTTTT. Based on the CDR3 plus reference TRBV28 and TRBJ2-2, the full variable domain is DVKVTQSSRYLVKRTGEKVFLECVQDMDHENMFWYRQDPGLGLRLIYFSYDVKMKEKGDIPEGYSVSREKKERFSLILESASTNQTSMYLCASSLGWTGELFFGEGSRLTVL.

J is TRBJ2-7 and V is TRBV28; 7 bases are shared with TRBD1. V was clipped by 6 bases and J by 2 bases; unmatched bases: 10. The CDR3 covers 15 residues. Germline V CDR1 and CDR2: MDHEN, SYDVKM. The chain's CDR3 is CASSPGTAVPYEQYF. The DNA of the CDR3 is TGTGCCAGCAGCCCCGGGACAGCCGTTCCCTACGAGCAGTACTTC.

This clonotype was counted between two and nine times. The chain recombines TRBV28 with TRBJ1-5; D ambiguous. V lost 8 bases to trimming and J lost 4 bases, with 12 bases between them. In germline, CDR1 is MDHEN, CDR2 SYDVKM. The CDR3 is 13 residues long. The CDR3 here is CASLGHLNQPQHF. The CDR3 coding sequence is TGTGCCAGCCTAGGCCATCTGAATCAGCCCCAGCATTTT.

This clonotype was counted ten times or more. V and J are TRBV19 and TRBJ2-7; perhaps TRBD1 as D (5 bases). This CDR3 has 12 residues. The ends were cut back, 4 bases at V and 3 bases at J, with 7 bases in the middle. Germline assignment: CDR1 LNHDA and CDR2 SQIVND (reference sequence). This chain's CDR3 is CASSTRGYEQYF. The CDR3 bases are TGTGCCAGTAGTACTAGGGGCTACGAGCAGTACTTC. The full variable domain, its missing parts supplied by reference TRBV19 and TRBJ2-7, is DGGITQSPKYLFRKEGQNVTLSCEQNLNHDAMYWYRQDPGQGLRLIYYSQIVNDFQKGDIAEGYSVSREKKESFPLTVTSAQKNPTAFYLCASSTRGYEQYFGPGTRLTVT.

The chain employs TRBV7-2 and TRBJ2-3; TRBD2 aligns across 12 bases. V was clipped by 6 bases and J by 8 bases; unmatched bases: 6. Germline V gene lookup returns CDR1 SGHTA and CDR2 FQGNSA. The CDR3 is 14 residues long. CDR3 region: CASRTSGSYRTQYF. CDR3 bases: TGTGCCAGCAGGACTAGCGGGAGTTACCGTACGCAGTATTTT.

This clonotype has at least ten counts. The junction departs from the called germline gene at one end, perhaps through a read error. The chain recombines TRBV11-2 with TRBJ2-7; maybe TRBD2 (6 bases). CDR3 length equals 13 residues. Germline assignment: CDR1 SGHAT and CDR2 FQNNGV. The DNA for the CDR3 is TGTGCCAGCAGCTTAGATAGAGGGAGGTGGGTAGAGTTC. Protein product: CASSLDRGRWVEF.

This clonotype was seen at least ten times. The chain employs TRBV19 and TRBJ1-5, with D perhaps TRBD1 (5 bases). CDR1 is LNHDA and CDR2 is SQIVND in the germline V gene (reference sequence). This CDR3 region has 18 residues. V was pared by 7 bases and J by 0 bases, with 22 bases between. As DNA, the CDR3 is TGTGCCAGTACCACTCGAGTCCGGGACGGCTATAGCAATCAGCCCCAGCATTTT. Translated: CASTTRVRDGYSNQPQHF.

The genes are TRBV5-5 and TRBJ2-2; D unresolved. Trimming removed 1 base from V and 6 bases from J, with 13 bases in between. The CDR3 is made up of 15 amino acids. CDR1 SGHKS and CDR2 YYEKEE come from the germline V gene (reference sequence). The CDR3, as DNA: TGTGCCAGCAGCTTGTTTCAGCCGGGTCCCGGGGAGCTGTTTTTT. It translates to CASSLFQPGPGELFF.

This clonotype was seen at least ten times. The chain carries TRBV12-3 or TRBV12-4 and TRBJ1-5; D unclear. CDR3 length: 15 amino acids. Trimming left V 9 bases short and J 1 base short, with 16 bases between. CDR3 loop: CASSRSLQSNQPQHF. DNA for the CDR3: TGTGCCAGTTCAAGGTCTCTCCAGAGCAATCAGCCCCAGCATTTT.

The V and J genes are TRBV9 and TRBJ2-1; 9 positions agree with TRBD2. CDR3 size: 17 residues. The junction had 9 bases not matched to a gene; V was cut back by 0 bases and J by 5 bases. Germline V CDR1 and CDR2: SGDLS, YYNGEE. The CDR3 DNA sequence: TGTGCCAGCAGCGTAGCTCCGGGACTAGCCGGCCACAATGAGCAGTTCTTC. Residues: CASSVAPGLAGHNEQFF.

This clonotype was found many times. V and J are TRBV20-1 and TRBJ1-1; no clear D. Deletions cut 3 bases from V and 0 bases from J, with 8 bases between. The CDR3 covers 13 residues. The germline V gene encodes CDR1 DFQATT and CDR2 SNEGSKA (reference sequence). The CDR3 sequence is CSASKELNTEAFF. In DNA form, the CDR3 reads TGCAGTGCTAGTAAGGAATTGAACACTGAAGCTTTCTTT.

This clonotype was detected ten times or more. The rearrangement links TRBV10-1 to TRBJ1-1, with 8 bases identical to TRBD1. V dropped 2 bases and J dropped 2; count of bases not matched to a gene: 10. There are 17 residues in the CDR3. Germline assignment: CDR1 WNHNN and CDR2 SYGVQD (reference sequence). CDR3 sequence (DNA): TGCGCCAGCAGTGAGAAGCTTCTTGGACAGGGCAACACTGAAGCTTTCTTT. It yields the protein CASSEKLLGQGNTEAFF.